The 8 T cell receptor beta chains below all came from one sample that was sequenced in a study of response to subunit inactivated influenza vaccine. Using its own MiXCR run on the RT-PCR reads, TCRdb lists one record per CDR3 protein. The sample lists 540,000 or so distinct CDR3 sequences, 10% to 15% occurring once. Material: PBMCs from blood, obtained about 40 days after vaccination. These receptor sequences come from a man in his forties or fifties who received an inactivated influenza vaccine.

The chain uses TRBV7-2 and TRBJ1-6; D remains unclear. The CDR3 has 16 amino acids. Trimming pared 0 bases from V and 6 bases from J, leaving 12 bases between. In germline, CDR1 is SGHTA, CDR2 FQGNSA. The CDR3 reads CASSLADLQINSPLHF. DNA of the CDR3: TGTGCCAGCAGCTTAGCGGATCTGCAGATTAATTCACCCCTCCACTTT.

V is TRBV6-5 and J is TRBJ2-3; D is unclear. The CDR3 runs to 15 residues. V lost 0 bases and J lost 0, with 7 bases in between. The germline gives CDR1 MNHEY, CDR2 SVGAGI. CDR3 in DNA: TGTGCCAGCAGTTACTCGGCCACTAGCACAGATACGCAGTATTTT. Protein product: CASSYSATSTDTQYF.

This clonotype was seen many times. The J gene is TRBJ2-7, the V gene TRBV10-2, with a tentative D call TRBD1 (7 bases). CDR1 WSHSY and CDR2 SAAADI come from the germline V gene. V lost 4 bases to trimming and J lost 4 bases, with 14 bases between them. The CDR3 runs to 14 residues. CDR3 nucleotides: TGCGCCAGCAGTGTCTCAGGGGGGTCTTACGAGCAGTACTTC. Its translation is CASSVSGGSYEQYF.

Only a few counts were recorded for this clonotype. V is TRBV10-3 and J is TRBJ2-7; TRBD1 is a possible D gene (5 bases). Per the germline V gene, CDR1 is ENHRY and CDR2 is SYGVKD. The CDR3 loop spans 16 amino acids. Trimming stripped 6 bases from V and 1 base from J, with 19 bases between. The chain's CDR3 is CAIRRSGQVRSYEQYF. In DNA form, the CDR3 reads TGTGCCATCAGGAGATCAGGGCAAGTCAGATCCTACGAGCAGTACTTC.

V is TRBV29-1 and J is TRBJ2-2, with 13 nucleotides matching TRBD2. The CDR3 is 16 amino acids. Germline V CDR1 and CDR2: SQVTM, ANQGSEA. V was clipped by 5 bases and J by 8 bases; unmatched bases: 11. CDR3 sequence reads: CSVKLLAGGPAGELFF. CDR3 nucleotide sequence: TGCAGCGTTAAACTACTAGCGGGAGGGCCGGCAGGGGAGCTGTTTTTT.

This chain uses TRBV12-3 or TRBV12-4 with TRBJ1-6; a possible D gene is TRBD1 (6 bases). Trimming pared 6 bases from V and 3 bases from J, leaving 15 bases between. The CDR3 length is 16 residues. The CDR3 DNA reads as TGTGCCAGCAGCCAAGGGGGGGCCTACTATAATTCACCCCTCCACTTT. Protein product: CASSQGGAYYNSPLHF.

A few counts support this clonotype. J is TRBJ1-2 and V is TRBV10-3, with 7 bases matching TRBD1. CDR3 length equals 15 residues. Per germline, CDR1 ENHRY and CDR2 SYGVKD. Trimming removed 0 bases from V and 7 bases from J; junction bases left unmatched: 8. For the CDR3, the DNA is TGTGCCATCAGTGAGTCGAGCTCAGGGGGAGGTGGCTACACCTTC. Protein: CAISESSSGGGGYTF.

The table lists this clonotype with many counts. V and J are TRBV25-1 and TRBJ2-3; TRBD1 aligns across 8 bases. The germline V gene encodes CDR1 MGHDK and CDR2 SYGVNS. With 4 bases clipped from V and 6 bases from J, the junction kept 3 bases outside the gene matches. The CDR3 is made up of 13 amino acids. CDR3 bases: TGTGCCAGCAGTGTACACAGGGGGGATACGCAGTATTTT. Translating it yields CASSVHRGDTQYF.